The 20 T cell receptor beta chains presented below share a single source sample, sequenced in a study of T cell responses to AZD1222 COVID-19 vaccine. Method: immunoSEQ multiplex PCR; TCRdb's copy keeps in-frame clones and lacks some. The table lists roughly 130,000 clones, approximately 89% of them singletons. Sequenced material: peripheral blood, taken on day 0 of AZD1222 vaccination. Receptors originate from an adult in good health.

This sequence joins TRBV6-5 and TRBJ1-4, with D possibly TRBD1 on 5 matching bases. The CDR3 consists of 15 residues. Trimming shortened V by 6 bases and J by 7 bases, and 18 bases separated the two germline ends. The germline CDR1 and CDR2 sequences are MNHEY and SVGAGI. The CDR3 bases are TGTGCCAGCAGCATCTCGGCAGGGATAAGTGAAAAACTGTTTTTT. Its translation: CASSISAGISEKLFF.

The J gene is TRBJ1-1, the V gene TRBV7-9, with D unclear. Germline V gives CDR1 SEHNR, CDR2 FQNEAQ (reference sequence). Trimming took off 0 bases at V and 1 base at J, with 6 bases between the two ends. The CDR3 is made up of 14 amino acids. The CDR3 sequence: CASSLALGNTEAFF. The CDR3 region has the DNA TGTGCCAGCAGCTTAGCATTAGGGAACACTGAAGCTTTCTTT.

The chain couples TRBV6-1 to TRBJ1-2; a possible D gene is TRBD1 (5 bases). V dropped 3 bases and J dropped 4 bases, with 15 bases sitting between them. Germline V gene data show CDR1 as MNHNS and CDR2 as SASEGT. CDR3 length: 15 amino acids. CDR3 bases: TGTGCCAGCAGTGACCCCAGGGTAATTGTCTATGGCTACACCTTC. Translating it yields CASSDPRVIVYGYTF.

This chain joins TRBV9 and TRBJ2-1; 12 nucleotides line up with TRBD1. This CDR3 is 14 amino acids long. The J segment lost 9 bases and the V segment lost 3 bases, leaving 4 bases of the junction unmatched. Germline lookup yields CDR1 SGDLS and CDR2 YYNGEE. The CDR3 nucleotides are TGTGCCAGCAGCGCGGGGACAGGGGGCGTTGAGCAGTTCTTC. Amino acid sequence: CASSAGTGGVEQFF.

Written as DNA, the CDR3 is TGTGCCAGCACCTACGGGACAGGGTCTGAAAAACTGTTTTTT. Its protein product is CASTYGTGSEKLFF. The chain uses TRBV6-6 and TRBJ1-4, with TRBD1 matching 9 bases. Trimming at V came to 7 bases and at J to 7 bases, leaving 7 bases not matched to a gene. The CDR3 is 14 amino acids. Germline V gives CDR1 MNHNY, CDR2 SVGAGI (reference sequence).

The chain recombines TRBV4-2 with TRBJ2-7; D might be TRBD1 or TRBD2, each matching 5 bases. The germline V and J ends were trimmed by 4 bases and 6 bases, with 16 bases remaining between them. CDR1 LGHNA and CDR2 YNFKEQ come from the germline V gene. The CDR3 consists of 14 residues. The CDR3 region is CASSPDGARGEQYF. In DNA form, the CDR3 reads TGTGCCAGCAGCCCCGACGGGGCCCGCGGCGAGCAGTACTTC.

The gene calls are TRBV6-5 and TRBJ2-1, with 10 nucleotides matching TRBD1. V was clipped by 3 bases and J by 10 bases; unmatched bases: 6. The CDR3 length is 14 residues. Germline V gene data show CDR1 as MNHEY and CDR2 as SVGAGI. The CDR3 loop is CASSYGTGVDEQFF. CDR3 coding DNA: TGTGCCAGCAGTTATGGGACAGGGGTCGACGAGCAGTTCTTC.

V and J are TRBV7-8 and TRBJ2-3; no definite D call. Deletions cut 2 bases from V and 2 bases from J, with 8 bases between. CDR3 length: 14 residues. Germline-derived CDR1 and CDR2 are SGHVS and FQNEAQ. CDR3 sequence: CASSLRLPTDTQYF. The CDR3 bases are TGTGCCAGCAGCTTACGGCTCCCCACAGATACGCAGTATTTT. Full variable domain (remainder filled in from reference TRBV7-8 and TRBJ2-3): GAGVSQSPRYKVAKRGQDVALRCDPISGHVSLFWYQQALGQGPEFLTYFQNEAQLDKSGLPSDRFFAERPEGSVSTLKIQRTQQEDSAVYLCASSLRLPTDTQYFGPGTRLTVL.

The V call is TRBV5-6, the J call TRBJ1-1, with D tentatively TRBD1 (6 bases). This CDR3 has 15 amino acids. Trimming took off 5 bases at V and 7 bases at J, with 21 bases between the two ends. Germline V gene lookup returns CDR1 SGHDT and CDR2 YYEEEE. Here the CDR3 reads CASRSARGALGEAFF. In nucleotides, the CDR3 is TGTGCCAGCAGATCCGCGCGGGGGGCGCTTGGTGAAGCTTTCTTT.

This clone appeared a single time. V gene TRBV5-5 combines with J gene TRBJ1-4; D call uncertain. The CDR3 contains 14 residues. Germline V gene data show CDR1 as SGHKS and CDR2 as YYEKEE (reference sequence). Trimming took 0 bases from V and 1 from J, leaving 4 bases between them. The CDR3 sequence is CASSLEVTNEKLFF. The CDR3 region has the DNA TGTGCCAGCAGCTTGGAGGTAACTAATGAAAAACTGTTTTTT. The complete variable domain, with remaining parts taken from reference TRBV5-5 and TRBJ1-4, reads DAGVTQSPTHLIKTRGQQVTLRCSPISGHKSVSWYQQVLGQGPQFIFQYYEKEERGRGNFPDRFSARQFPNYSSELNVNALLLGDSALYLCASSLEVTNEKLFFGSGTQLSVL.

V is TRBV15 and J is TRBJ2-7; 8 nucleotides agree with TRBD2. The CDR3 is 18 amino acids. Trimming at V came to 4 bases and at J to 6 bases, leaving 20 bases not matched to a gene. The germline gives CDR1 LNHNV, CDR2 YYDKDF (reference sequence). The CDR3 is CATSTNFLIGGRYREQYF. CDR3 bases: TGTGCCACCAGCACTAACTTCTTGATCGGCGGGAGGTATCGCGAGCAGTACTTC.

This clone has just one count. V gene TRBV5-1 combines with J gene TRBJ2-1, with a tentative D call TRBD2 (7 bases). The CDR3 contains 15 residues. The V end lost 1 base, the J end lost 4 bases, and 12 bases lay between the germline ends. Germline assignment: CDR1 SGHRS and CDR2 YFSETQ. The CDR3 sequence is CASSLRGATYNEQFF. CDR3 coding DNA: TGCGCCAGCAGCTTGCGGGGGGCGACTTACAATGAGCAGTTCTTC.

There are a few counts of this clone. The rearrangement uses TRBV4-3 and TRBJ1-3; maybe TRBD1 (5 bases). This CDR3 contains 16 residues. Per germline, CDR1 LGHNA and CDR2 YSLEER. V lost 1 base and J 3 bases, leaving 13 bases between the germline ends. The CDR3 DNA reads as TGCGCCAGCAGCCAAGGGGTCGGGGCGGATGGAAACACCATATATTTT. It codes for CASSQGVGADGNTIYF.

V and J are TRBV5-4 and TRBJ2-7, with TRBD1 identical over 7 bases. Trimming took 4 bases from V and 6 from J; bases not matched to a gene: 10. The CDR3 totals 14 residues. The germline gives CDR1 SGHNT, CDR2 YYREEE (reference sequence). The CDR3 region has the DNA TGTGCCAGCAGCCTCTTCTTGTCAGGGGGCGAGCAGTACTTC. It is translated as CASSLFLSGGEQYF.

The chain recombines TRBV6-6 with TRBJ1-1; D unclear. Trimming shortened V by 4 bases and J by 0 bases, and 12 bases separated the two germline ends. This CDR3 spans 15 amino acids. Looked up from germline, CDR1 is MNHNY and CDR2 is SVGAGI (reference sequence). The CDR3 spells CASSSRWGLNTEAFF. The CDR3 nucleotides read TGTGCCAGCAGTTCCAGGTGGGGTCTGAACACTGAAGCTTTCTTT.

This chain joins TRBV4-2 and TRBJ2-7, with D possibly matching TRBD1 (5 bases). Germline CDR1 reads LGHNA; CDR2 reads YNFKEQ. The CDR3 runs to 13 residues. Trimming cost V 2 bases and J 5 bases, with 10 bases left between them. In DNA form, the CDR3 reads TGTGCCAGCAGCCAAAAGGGGCCCCACGAGCAGTACTTC. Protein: CASSQKGPHEQYF.

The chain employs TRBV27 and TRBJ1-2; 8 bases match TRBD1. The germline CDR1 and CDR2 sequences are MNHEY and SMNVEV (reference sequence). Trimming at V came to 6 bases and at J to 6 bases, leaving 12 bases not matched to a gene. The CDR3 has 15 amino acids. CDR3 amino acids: CASRPGQGVADGYTF. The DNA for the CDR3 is TGTGCCAGCAGGCCCGGACAGGGAGTAGCTGATGGCTACACCTTC.

CDR3 protein: CASSLAVGGTTNEKLFF. CDR3 coding DNA: TGCGCCAGCAGCTTGGCCGTAGGGGGAACAACTAATGAAAAACTGTTTTTT. The chain links TRBV5-1 to TRBJ1-4, with D perhaps matching TRBD1 (6 bases). CDR1 is SGHRS and CDR2 is YFSETQ in the germline V gene. The CDR3 runs to 17 residues. The V end was cut by 0 bases, the J end by 0 bases, with 12 bases between.

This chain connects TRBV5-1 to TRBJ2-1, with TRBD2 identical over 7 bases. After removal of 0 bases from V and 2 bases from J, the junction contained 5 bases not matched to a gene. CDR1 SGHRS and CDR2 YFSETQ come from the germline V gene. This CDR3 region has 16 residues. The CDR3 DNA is TGCGCCAGCAGCTTGGTGCGGGAGACCCCCTACAATGAGCAGTTCTTC. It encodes CASSLVRETPYNEQFF.

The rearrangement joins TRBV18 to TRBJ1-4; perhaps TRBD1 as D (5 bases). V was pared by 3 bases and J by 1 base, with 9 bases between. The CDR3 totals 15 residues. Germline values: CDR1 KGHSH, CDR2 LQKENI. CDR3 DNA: TGTGCCAGCTCACCCAGGGTCCTAACTAATGAAAAACTGTTTTTT. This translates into CASSPRVLTNEKLFF.